The rows below give T cell receptor beta chains drawn from one sample of a study of shared clonotypes between healthy human individuals. Libraries were prepared by immunoSEQ multiplex PCR; TCRdb keeps only in-frame clonotypes and omits some of them. The data hold under 850,000 clones, with 55% to 75% observed a single time. Sequences were obtained from memory CD4+ T cells sorted from blood. These receptors were collected from a woman aged 25-40 years in good health. Each CDR3 is given with its conserved first and last residue. D genes are given only for firm matches. Size values are once, few and many counts, or a class for expanded clones, and some rows have none.

>-|TRBD1|TRBJ1-1|TRBV5-4
TGTGCCAGCAGCCCTACTTATCCGGGACAGGGACCTGAAGCTTTCTTT
CASSPTYPGQGPEAFF
>few|-|TRBJ2-7|TRBV28
TGTGCCAGCACCCTTCCGGGGGCAGGGAGCTCCTACGAGCAGTACTTC
CASTLPGAGSSYEQYF
>-|TRBD1|TRBJ2-5|TRBV5-1
TGCGCCGTCGCGGACAGGAATGGGGAGACCCAGTACTTC
CAVADRNGETQYF
>-|-|TRBJ2-1|TRBV6-1
TGTGCCAGCAGTGGGAATTCCTACAATGAGCAGTTCTTC
CASSGNSYNEQFF
>-|-|TRBJ2-7|TRBV6-1
TGTGCCAGCGTTATTAGGGGCTACGAGCAGTACTTC
CASVIRGYEQYF
>-|-|TRBJ2-1|TRBV19
TGTGCCAGTATCGGGGGAGTCCCCTACAATGAGCAGTTCTTC
CASIGGVPYNEQFF
>-|TRBD1|TRBJ1-6|TRBV5-1
TGCGCCAGCAGCCAGGACAGGGTCGGCAATTCACCCCTCCACTTT
CASSQDRVGNSPLHF
>-|-|TRBJ2-7|TRBV27
TGTGCCAGCAGGGGTAGGGATGACCTAGGCTACGAGCAGTACTTC
CASRGRDDLGYEQYF
>-|-|TRBJ1-6|TRBV7-9
TGTGCCAGCAGCGCCAACAGGAGGCCCCTCCACTTT
CASSANRRPLHF
>once|TRBD2|TRBJ2-1|TRBV6-6
TGTGCCAGCAGTTACTCGAACCTAGCGGCCTACAATGAGCAGTTCTTC
CASSYSNLAAYNEQFF
>-|-|TRBJ2-3|TRBV18
TGTGCCAGCTCACCACTTGGGGACAGCACAGATACGCAGTATTTT
CASSPLGDSTDTQYF
>-|-|TRBJ2-3|TRBV11-2
TGTGCCAGCAGCTTATGGTTACATACGCAGTATTTT
CASSLWLHTQYF
>once|-|TRBJ2-3|TRBV28
TGTGCCAGCAGTTCCAGCCAGGGTCCAGATACGCAGTATTTT
CASSSSQGPDTQYF
>-|-|TRBJ2-7|TRBV21-1
TGTGCCAGCATCCCAGACTACCTCTCCTACGAGCAGTACTTC
CASIPDYLSYEQYF
>-|-|TRBJ1-1|TRBV28
TGTGCCAGCAGTATTGGGGGTGGGAGGGGATATGCTTTCTTT
CASSIGGGRGYAFF
>-|TRBD2|TRBJ2-3|TRBV4-2
TGTGCCAGCAGCCAAGCCCCGGGACTAGCGGGGGAGGGTGCAGATACGCAGTATTTT
CASSQAPGLAGEGADTQYF
>-|-|TRBJ2-4|TRBV25-1
TGTGCCAGCAGTGGGCCTTTATCGGGAAACATTCAGTACTTC
CASSGPLSGNIQYF
>-|TRBD1|TRBJ1-1|TRBV28
TGTGCCAGCAGCCTACAGGGGGCGACTGAAGCTTTCTTT
CASSLQGATEAFF